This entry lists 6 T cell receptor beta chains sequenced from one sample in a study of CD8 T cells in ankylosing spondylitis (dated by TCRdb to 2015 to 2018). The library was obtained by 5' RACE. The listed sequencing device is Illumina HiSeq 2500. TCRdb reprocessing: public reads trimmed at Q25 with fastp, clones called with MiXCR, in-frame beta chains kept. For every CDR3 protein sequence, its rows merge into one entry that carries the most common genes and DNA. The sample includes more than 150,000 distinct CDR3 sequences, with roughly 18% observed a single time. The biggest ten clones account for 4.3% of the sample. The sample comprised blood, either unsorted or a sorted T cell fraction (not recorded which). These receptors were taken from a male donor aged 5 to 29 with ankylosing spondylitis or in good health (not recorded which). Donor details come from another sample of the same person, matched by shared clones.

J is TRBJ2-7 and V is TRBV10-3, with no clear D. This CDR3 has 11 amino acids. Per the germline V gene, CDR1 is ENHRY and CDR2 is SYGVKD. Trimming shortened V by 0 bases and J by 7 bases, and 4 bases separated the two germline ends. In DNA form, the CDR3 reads TGTGCCATCAGTGAGTCGGGGGAGCAGTACGTC. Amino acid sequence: CAISESGEQYV.

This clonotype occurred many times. This chain's CDR3 is CAKQGGTGELFF. In DNA form, the CDR3 reads TGTGCCAAACAGGGTGGCACCGGGGAGCTGTTTTTT. The V gene is TRBV2, the J gene TRBJ2-2, with a possible D match to TRBD1 (6 bases). V gave up 10 bases and J gave up 4 bases, with 10 bases separating them. The CDR3 length is 12 residues. CDR1 is SNHLY and CDR2 is FYNNEI in the germline V gene.

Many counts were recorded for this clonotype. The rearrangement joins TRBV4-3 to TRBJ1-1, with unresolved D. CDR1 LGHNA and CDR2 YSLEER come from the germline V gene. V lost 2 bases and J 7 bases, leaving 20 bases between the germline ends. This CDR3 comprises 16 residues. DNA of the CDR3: TGCGCCAGCAGCCAACTTAACGTGGATGCTTCGGATGAAGCTTTCTTT. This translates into CASSQLNVDASDEAFF.

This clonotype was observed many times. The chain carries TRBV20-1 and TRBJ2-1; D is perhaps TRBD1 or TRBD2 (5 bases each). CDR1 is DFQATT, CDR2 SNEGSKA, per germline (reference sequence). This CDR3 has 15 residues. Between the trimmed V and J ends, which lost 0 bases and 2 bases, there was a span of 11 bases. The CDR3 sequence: CSAREGRDPYNEQFF. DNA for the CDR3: TGCAGTGCTAGAGAGGGACGGGATCCCTACAATGAGCAGTTCTTC.

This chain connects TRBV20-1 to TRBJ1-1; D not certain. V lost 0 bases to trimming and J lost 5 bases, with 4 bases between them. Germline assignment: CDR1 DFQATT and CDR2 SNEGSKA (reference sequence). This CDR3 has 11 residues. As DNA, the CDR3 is TGCAGTGCTAGAGAGGGGACTGAAGCTTTCTTT. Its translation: CSAREGTEAFF.

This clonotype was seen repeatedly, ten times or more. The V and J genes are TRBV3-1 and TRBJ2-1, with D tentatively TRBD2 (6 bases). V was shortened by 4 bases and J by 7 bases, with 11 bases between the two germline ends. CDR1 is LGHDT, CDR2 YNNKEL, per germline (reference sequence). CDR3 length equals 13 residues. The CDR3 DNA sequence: TGTGCCAGCAGCCTGTCCAGCGGGAATGAGCAGTTCTTC. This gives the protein CASSLSSGNEQFF.